The 23 T cell receptor beta chains in this list originate from one sample, sequenced in a study of OX40 agonist ivuxolimab in advanced cancers. The method was the immunoSEQ multiplex PCR assay. In TCRdb, the immuneACCESS table is reduced to in-frame sequences with V and J assigned. These tables do not hold every clone; where another copy was compared, an unresolved V gene accounts for under half, and the others remain unexplained. The table for this sample lists roughly 30,000 clones; approximately 88% of them were counted only once. About a sixth of the sample comes from the top ten. This specimen consisted of CD4+ or CD8+ T cells sorted from blood, obtained in a trial of the OX40 agonist ivuxolimab. These receptors all come from an adult with an advanced solid tumor such as melanoma, head and neck, liver or kidney cancer.

V is TRBV19 and J is TRBJ2-2, with D possibly being TRBD1 (6 bases). Trimming left V 7 bases short and J 5 bases short, with 14 bases between. In germline, CDR1 is LNHDA, CDR2 SQIVND (reference sequence). The CDR3 runs to 14 residues. The CDR3 spells CASNLKGETGELFF. CDR3 DNA: TGTGCCAGTAATCTCAAGGGGGAGACCGGGGAGCTGTTTTTT.

The chain couples TRBV21-1 to TRBJ1-1. TRBV21-1 is termed a pseudogene. The CDR3 contains 13 residues. CDR3: CASSFCVNTEAFF. The CDR3 nucleotides are TGTGCCAGCAGCTTTTGCGTAAACACTGAAGCTTTCTTT.

V and J are TRBV19 and TRBJ1-2, with TRBD1 matching 8 bases. Germline assignment: CDR1 LNHDA and CDR2 SQIVND (reference sequence). The CDR3 sequence is 15 residues long. Trimming at V came to 7 bases and at J to 8 bases, leaving 15 bases not matched to a gene. The CDR3 DNA follows: TGTGCCAGTACCTTATCCCCCCAGGGGGCTTACGGCTACACCTTC. It is translated as CASTLSPQGAYGYTF.

V usage is TRBV2 and J usage is TRBJ2-5, with TRBD2 matching 9 bases. The CDR3 extends over 14 amino acids. J gave up 9 bases and V 4 bases, and 9 bases lay outside the gene matches. Germline CDR1 SNHLY, CDR2 FYNNEI. Here the CDR3 DNA reads TGTGCCAGCAGTGGGACTAGCGTGAGGGAGGCCCAGTACTTC. It specifies CASSGTSVREAQYF.

The chain links TRBV19 to TRBJ1-1; D is undetermined. Trimming stripped 4 bases from V and 5 bases from J, with 5 bases between. Germline assignment: CDR1 LNHDA and CDR2 SQIVND (reference sequence). The CDR3 length is 11 residues. The CDR3 spells CASSRGTEAFF. The CDR3 nucleotides read TGTGCCAGTAGTAGAGGGACTGAAGCTTTCTTT.

The rearrangement links TRBV25-1 to TRBJ2-3; tentatively, D is TRBD1 (5 bases). This CDR3 spans 15 amino acids. V lost 2 bases and J lost 3, with 12 bases in between. In germline, CDR1 is MGHDK, CDR2 SYGVNS. CDR3 protein: CASSERAGWTDTQYF. The CDR3 DNA follows: TGTGCCAGCAGTGAAAGGGCAGGGTGGACAGATACGCAGTATTTT.

By share of the sample, this clone is medium-sized. This chain uses TRBV5-4 with TRBJ1-2, with TRBD1 identical over 10 bases. Germline trimming cut 6 bases from V and 8 bases from J; bases unmatched to any gene: 7. This CDR3 is built from 13 residues. Looked up from germline, CDR1 is SGHNT and CDR2 is YYREEE (reference sequence). CDR3 region: CASTGQGGGGYTF. Written as DNA, the CDR3 is TGTGCCAGCACCGGACAGGGGGGCGGAGGCTACACCTTC.

The chain uses TRBV9 and TRBJ2-5, with 12 nucleotides matching TRBD1. Germline lookup yields CDR1 SGDLS and CDR2 YYNGEE. The CDR3 length is 15 residues. V lost 4 bases, J lost 4 bases, and 5 bases stayed unmatched. The CDR3 DNA is TGTGCCAGCAGCCAGGGACAGGGGGCCGGAGAGACCCAGTACTTC. Encoded protein: CASSQGQGAGETQYF.

V is TRBV20-1 and J is TRBJ2-7; D uncertain. This CDR3 is 11 amino acids long. V was cut by 0 bases and J by 6 bases, with 6 bases left in between. From germline, CDR1 is DFQATT and CDR2 SNEGSKA (reference sequence). The CDR3 coding sequence is TGCAGTGCTAGAGATTATCGCGAGCAGTACTTC. As protein: CSARDYREQYF.

The rearrangement joins TRBV4-3 to TRBJ1-1; unclear D gene. This CDR3 spans 13 amino acids. Trimming left V 3 bases short and J 1 base short, with 6 bases between. Germline V lookup: CDR1 LGHNA, CDR2 YSLEER. The CDR3 nucleotides read TGCGCCAGCAGCCATACACGGAACACTGAAGCTTTCTTT. As protein: CASSHTRNTEAFF.

The rearrangement uses TRBV7-9 and TRBJ1-1; D call uncertain. Trimming removed 2 bases from V and 1 base from J, with 5 bases in between. The CDR3 consists of 13 residues. CDR1 SEHNR and CDR2 FQNEAQ come from the germline V gene (reference sequence). In nucleotides, the CDR3 is TGTGCCAGCAGCTTATCCGGGAACACTGAAGCTTTCTTT. Its protein product is CASSLSGNTEAFF.

This clone is a singleton in its sample. An end of the junction differs from the germline gene, which may be a read error. J is TRBJ2-1 and V is TRBV9; 12 nucleotides agree with TRBD2. Germline CDR1 is SGDLS and CDR2 is YYNGEE. This CDR3 is 12 amino acids long. In DNA form, the CDR3 reads TGTGCCAGCAGCCCTGGACTAGCGGGGCCGGTCTTC. It yields the protein CASSPGLAGPVF.

V and J are TRBV2 and TRBJ2-1; a possible D gene is TRBD2 (5 bases). Trimming left V 6 bases short and J 7 bases short, with 13 bases between. This CDR3 has 13 residues. Germline V lookup: CDR1 SNHLY, CDR2 FYNNEI. CDR3 coding DNA: TGTGCCAGCAGATTTGGGCCGGGAAATGAGCAGTTCTTC. The encoded protein is CASRFGPGNEQFF. The full variable domain, completed using reference TRBV2 and TRBJ2-1, is EPEVTQTPSHQVTQMGQEVILRCVPISNHLYFYWYRQILGQKVEFLVSFYNNEISEKSEIFDDQFSVERPDGSNFTLKIRSTKLEDSAMYFCASRFGPGNEQFFGPGTRLTVL.

This CDR3 is CASSNGLAQETQYF. The CDR3 DNA follows: TGTGCCAGCAGTAACGGACTAGCCCAGGAGACCCAGTACTTC. V is TRBV6-5 and J is TRBJ2-5; 8 bases line up with TRBD2. In germline, CDR1 is MNHEY, CDR2 SVGAGI. There are 14 residues in the CDR3. V was pared by 5 bases and J by 5 bases, with 7 bases of the junction left unmatched.

The gene calls are TRBV6-5 and TRBJ2-1; the D is unclear. Trimming cost V 4 bases and J 4 bases, with 8 bases left between them. Germline V gives CDR1 MNHEY, CDR2 SVGAGI. This CDR3 is 13 amino acids long. The CDR3 nucleotides are TGTGCCAGCAGTTTCAACAAGTACAATGAGCAGTTCTTC. Protein sequence: CASSFNKYNEQFF.

V is TRBV30 and J is TRBJ1-5, with 7 bases that match TRBD1. Per germline, CDR1 GTSNPN and CDR2 SVGIG (reference sequence). The trim removed 4 bases at V and 3 bases at J, leaving 6 bases unmatched. There are 14 residues in the CDR3. CDR3 bases: TGTGCCTGGACTAACGGACAGGCCAATCAGCCCCAGCATTTT. Its translation is CAWTNGQANQPQHF.

The chain uses TRBV5-4 and TRBJ2-3, with 10 nucleotides matching TRBD2. Germline CDR1 reads SGHNT; CDR2 reads YYREEE (reference sequence). The CDR3 runs 16 residues. J lost 3 bases, V lost 4 bases, and 8 bases had no gene match. Here the CDR3 reads CASSPSSGRTTDTQYF. The CDR3 nucleotides are TGTGCCAGCAGCCCCTCTAGCGGGAGAACGACAGATACGCAGTATTTT.

In this sample, this clone turned up a few times. The chain employs TRBV27 and TRBJ2-7, with D unresolved. Germline CDR1 is MNHEY and CDR2 is SMNVEV (reference sequence). V lost 4 bases, J lost 2 bases, and 12 bases lay in between. There are 14 residues in the CDR3. CDR3 in DNA: TGTGCCAGCAGTTCTCAGGATACGACCTACGAGCAGTACTTC. Amino acid sequence: CASSSQDTTYEQYF.

The chain is built from TRBV5-4 and TRBJ2-3; 8 nucleotides match TRBD2. Germline V gene data show CDR1 as SGHNT and CDR2 as YYREEE (reference sequence). The CDR3 sequence is 13 residues long. With 9 bases clipped from V and 0 bases from J, the junction kept 3 bases outside the gene matches. CDR3 bases: TGTGCCATCCGACTAGCGAGCACAGATACGCAGTATTTT. Protein: CAIRLASTDTQYF.

The chain links TRBV19 to TRBJ2-5; D is perhaps TRBD1 or TRBD2 (5 bases each). The V end was cut by 5 bases, the J end by 2 bases, with 15 bases between. CDR1 and CDR2 from the germline V gene are LNHDA and SQIVND (reference sequence). The CDR3 sequence is 15 residues long. CDR3 amino acids: CASSGRDDAQETQYF. The CDR3 nucleotides are TGTGCCAGTAGTGGCAGGGACGATGCACAAGAGACCCAGTACTTC.

The chain recombines TRBV27 with TRBJ2-7, with 10 bases matching TRBD1. J was trimmed by 1 base and V by 3 bases; bases with no gene match: 12. The CDR3 extends over 18 amino acids. Germline V gives CDR1 MNHEY, CDR2 SMNVEV (reference sequence). Here the CDR3 reads CASSFYEPGQGTSYEQYF. The CDR3 coding sequence is TGTGCCAGCAGTTTTTATGAACCGGGACAGGGGACATCCTACGAGCAGTACTTC.

The table lists this clone with a few counts. V gene TRBV6-1 combines with J gene TRBJ2-3; 9 bases align to TRBD1. Germline V gene sequence: CDR1 MNHNS, CDR2 SASEGT. The CDR3 runs 16 residues. Losses at the gene ends were 0 bases for V and 1 base for J; bases not matched to a gene: 2. The CDR3 loop is CASSEAWTGGTDTQYF. In nucleotides, the CDR3 is TGTGCCAGCAGTGAAGCTTGGACAGGGGGCACAGATACGCAGTATTTT.

The chain carries TRBV27 and TRBJ2-5; TRBD2 is a possible D gene (5 bases). Trimming pared 3 bases from V and 1 base from J, leaving 6 bases between. CDR3 length: 13 residues. Germline V lookup: CDR1 MNHEY, CDR2 SMNVEV (reference sequence). The CDR3 DNA follows: TGTGCCAGCAGTTTCGAGGGCCAAGAGACCCAGTACTTC. This sequence encodes CASSFEGQETQYF.